This T cell receptor beta chain was recovered during a study of T cells in Graves' hyperthyroidism and ophthalmopathy. Study at large: Staff took peripheral blood when the initial diagnosis was made, before any treatment began. General observations from the study: For ophthalmopathy, model prediction preceded onset by a median about 6.4 months. The blood repertoire included most of the expanded thyroid clonotypes above 0.001.

The source material, RNA transcripts, was used to amplify TCR beta CDR3 regions. Using the HTBI primer set, a first-round RT-PCR was run on the TCR CDR3. In TCRdb, the multiplex PCR reads were re-called with MiXCR into one record per CDR3 protein. The sample contains over 500,000 distinct CDR3 sequences, approximately 17% of which appear only once. Trimming left V 3 bases short and J 4 bases short, with 13 bases between. This CDR3 is built from 15 residues. Germline V gene lookup returns CDR1 SGHAT and CDR2 FQNNGV. Those patients with uncontrolled infection, other autoimmune disease, pregnancy or lactation were excluded. This clonotype was seen repeatedly, ten times or more. The target antigen is unknown.

Sequenced material: blood. The chain recombines TRBV11-2 with TRBJ1-3, with D maybe TRBD1 (6 bases). This clonotype was obtained from a woman between 18 and 30 years old with Graves' ophthalmopathy. Written as DNA, the CDR3 is TGTGCCAGCAGCTTGACAGGAGTGAGGGGAAACACCATATATTTT. Its protein product is CASSLTGVRGNTIYF. Together with reference TRBV11-2 and TRBJ1-3, the CDR3 gives the full variable domain: EAGVAQSPRYKIIEKRQSVAFWCNPISGHATLYWYQQILGQGPKLLIQFQNNGVVDDSQLPKDRFSAERLKGVDSTLKIQPAKLEDSAVYLCASSLTGVRGNTIYFGEGSWLTVV.